Listed below are T cell receptor beta chains from one sample, sequenced in a study of T cell repertoires in aging, cancer and after chemotherapy. TCRdb re-called the multiplex PCR reads through MiXCR, storing one row per CDR3 protein. The top ten hold around 2% of the sample, which has about 11,000 distinct CDR3 sequences, almost 30% seen once. Material for sequencing was blood. These receptors originate from a human donor in good health. Both conserved end residues are part of each CDR3. D genes are given only for firm matches. Only some rows state a clone size, as once, few, many or a class for expanded clones.

D gene | J gene | clone size | V gene | CDR3 DNA | CDR3 protein
. | TRBJ2-5 | . | TRBV7-2 | TGTGCCAGCAGCTTAGGCTCCAAACAAGAGACCCAGTACTTC | CASSLGSKQETQYF
TRBD1 | TRBJ2-2 | . | TRBV5-1 | TGCGCCAGCAGCCGAGGGACAGAGAACACCGGGGAGCTGTTTTTT | CASSRGTENTGELFF
TRBD1 | TRBJ1-2 | medium-sized | TRBV30 | TGTGCCTGGAGTGTACAGGGGGCGCTAGGTGGCTACACCTTC | CAWSVQGALGGYTF
TRBD2 | TRBJ2-7 | few | TRBV7-2 | TGTGCCAGCAGCCGGATAGGGACTAGGTACTTC | CASSRIGTRYF
. | TRBJ2-3 | . | TRBV7-4 | TGTGCCAGCAGCTCCCGGACCTTTGCAGATACGCAGTATTTT | CASSSRTFADTQYF
. | TRBJ2-7 | . | TRBV12-3/TRBV12-4 | TGTGCCAGCGGGGGGCTCTACGAGCAGTACTTC | CASGGLYEQYF
. | TRBJ2-5 | few | TRBV7-3 | TGTGCCAGCAGCTTAGGTCTCTATGGACCGGCTCAAGAGACCCAGTACTTC | CASSLGLYGPAQETQYF
. | TRBJ2-2 | . | TRBV5-4 | TGTGCCAGCAGCCAAGGCCCGACGGACACCGGGGAGCTGTTTTTT | CASSQGPTDTGELFF
. | TRBJ2-1 | . | TRBV28 | TGTGCCAGCAGTTTCCGGGTGGTTGAGAAGTTCTTC | CASSFRVVEKFF
. | TRBJ1-5 | few | TRBV28 | TGTGCCAGCTCCCGGGAGGACGCCCGAAATCAGCCCCAGCATTTT | CASSREDARNQPQHF
TRBD1 | TRBJ1-4 | few | TRBV7-2 | TGTGCCAGCAGCTCTGCGACAGGGGCGAATGAAAAACTGTTTTTT | CASSSATGANEKLFF
. | TRBJ2-5 | . | TRBV5-1 | TGCGCCAGCAGCTTGAGGGCCCGCCAGTTAAGGAACCAAGAGACCCAGTACTTC | CASSLRARQLRNQETQYF
. | TRBJ2-1 | once | TRBV11-3 | TGTGCCAGCAGCTTGGATCCCTACAATGAGCAGTTCTTC | CASSLDPYNEQFF
. | TRBJ2-7 | few | TRBV6-2/TRBV6-3 | TGTGCCAGCACATCAGCGCGTAGGAGCTCCTACGAGCAGTACTTC | CASTSARRSSYEQYF
. | TRBJ1-1 | few | TRBV20-1 | TGCAGTGCGTCTGGCGCCCTGGGTTCCGGCGCTGAAGCTTTCTTT | CSASGALGSGAEAFF
. | TRBJ2-7 | . | TRBV11-1 | TGTGCCAGCAGCTGGGGACTGTACTACGAGCAGTACTTC | CASSWGLYYEQYF
. | TRBJ1-1 | few | TRBV18 | TGTGCCAGCTCAACGGGCATGAACACTGAAGCTTTCTTT | CASSTGMNTEAFF
. | TRBJ1-4 | once | TRBV9 | TGTGCCAGCAGCGTATGGAGGGGGGCGCCAACTAATGAAAAACTGTTTTTT | CASSVWRGAPTNEKLFF
TRBD1 | TRBJ2-7 | few | TRBV11-2 | TGTGCCAGCAGCCCGCCCCGGACAGGGGGACTGGAGCAGTACTTC | CASSPPRTGGLEQYF
. | TRBJ1-3 | few | TRBV15 | TGTGCCACCAGCAGCGATGGCTCCTACTCTGGAAACACCATATATTTT | CATSSDGSYSGNTIYF
TRBD1 | TRBJ1-2 | medium-sized | TRBV6-6 | TGTGCCAGCAGTCGGGACAGCGGGAAGTATGGCTACACCTTC | CASSRDSGKYGYTF
TRBD2 | TRBJ2-3 | . | TRBV20-1 | TGCAGTGCCCTCGAGCGGGGGCGGAGTGCAGATACGCAGTATTTT | CSALERGRSADTQYF
. | TRBJ2-1 | few | TRBV11-2 | TGTGCCAGCAGTTCCCCGACAGGCCGGGGGATCAATGAGCAGTTCTTC | CASSSPTGRGINEQFF
TRBD1 | TRBJ1-2 | . | TRBV19 | TGTGCCAGTAGCCAAAAGGGGGACAGGGGGCTCTATGGCTACACCTTC | CASSQKGDRGLYGYTF
TRBD2 | TRBJ2-3 | . | TRBV6-4 | TGTGCCAGCAGTGTAAGCGGGATCTCCACAGATACGCAGTATTTT | CASSVSGISTDTQYF
. | TRBJ2-3 | . | TRBV6-1 | TGTGCCAGCAGTGAAACAAGTGCCCAACTCGCAGATACGCAGTATTTT | CASSETSAQLADTQYF
TRBD1 | TRBJ2-7 | medium-sized | TRBV20-1 | TGCAGTGCTAGAACAGGGGGCAAATCCTACGAGCAGTACTTC | CSARTGGKSYEQYF
TRBD1 | TRBJ2-7 | . | TRBV20-1 | TGCAGTGCTAGAGGCGCCTACAGGGGGCGGGGGCCATCCTACGAGCAGTACTTC | CSARGAYRGRGPSYEQYF
TRBD1 | TRBJ1-1 | few | TRBV7-3 | TGTGCCAGCAGCTCACAGGGGCTCACTGAAGCTTTCTTT | CASSSQGLTEAFF
TRBD2 | TRBJ2-3 | . | TRBV28 | TGTGCCAGCAGTCCGATGGGACTAGCGGAGAGCACAGATACGCAGTATTTT | CASSPMGLAESTDTQYF
. | TRBJ1-1 | medium-sized | TRBV30 | TGTGCCTGGAGTGAACAGTCGAACACTGAAGCTTTCTTT | CAWSEQSNTEAFF
. | TRBJ2-7 | few | TRBV19 | TGTGCCAGTAGTATAGCCCCAGGGGTTTCGTACGAGCAGTACTTC | CASSIAPGVSYEQYF
TRBD2 | TRBJ2-3 | . | TRBV6-6 | TGTGCCAGCAGTTACGGGGCGGGGGGGTCAGATACGCAGTATTTT | CASSYGAGGSDTQYF
. | TRBJ1-2 | medium-sized | TRBV7-2 | TGTGCCAGCAGCTTAGATCGGGTCGGCTACACCTTC | CASSLDRVGYTF
. | TRBJ2-3 | . | TRBV6-5 | TGTGCCAGCAGTAGGGGGGGGGAGTACACAGATACGCAGTATTTT | CASSRGGEYTDTQYF
. | TRBJ1-2 | few | TRBV20-1 | TGCAGTGCTAGGAAGGGGTTTAACTATGGCTACACCTTC | CSARKGFNYGYTF
. | TRBJ2-4 | . | TRBV27 | TGTGCCAGCAGGCAAAACCCCCCGGAGGGGGCCAAAAACATTCAGTACTTC | CASRQNPPEGAKNIQYF
TRBD1 | TRBJ1-5 | . | TRBV19 | TGTGCCACCCGGACAGGGGCCCTTAGCAATCAGCCCCAGCATTTT | CATRTGALSNQPQHF
. | TRBJ1-2 | . | TRBV19 | TGTGCCAGTAGTATCGAACCGGGAGGGAACTATGGCTACACCTTC | CASSIEPGGNYGYTF
. | TRBJ2-3 | . | TRBV24-1 | TGTGCCACCAGTGATTTCCTGGATACGCAGTATTTT | CATSDFLDTQYF
TRBD2 | TRBJ2-5 | . | TRBV7-2 | TGTGCCAGCAGCTTGACTAGCGGGGGGGGAGAGACCCAGTACTTC | CASSLTSGGGETQYF
. | TRBJ2-2 | few | TRBV6-5 | TGTGCCAGCAGTTATGGCAGCTCCCCGAACACCGGGGAGCTGTTTTTT | CASSYGSSPNTGELFF
. | TRBJ2-5 | few | TRBV6-5 | TGTGCCAGCAGTACAGGGCACGGGAGGGAGACCCAGTACTTC | CASSTGHGRETQYF
TRBD1 | TRBJ1-2 | few | TRBV6-5 | TGTGCCAGCAGTTCTGCCGGGCTACAGGGGGCGGGTGTTAGGGGCTACACCTTC | CASSSAGLQGAGVRGYTF
. | TRBJ1-1 | large | TRBV29-1 | TGCAGCGTTGATGCGGCAGGCGGCGTGAACACTGAAGCTTTCTTT | CSVDAAGGVNTEAFF
. | TRBJ2-6 | . | TRBV24-1 | TGTGCCACCAGTGGGGGCTCTGGGGCCAACGTCCTGACTTTC | CATSGGSGANVLTF
TRBD2 | TRBJ2-1 | . | TRBV7-9 | TGTGCCAGCAGCTTGGCAGCCCGAAGGCTACTAGCGGGTAACAATGAGCAGTTCTTC | CASSLAARRLLAGNNEQFF
. | TRBJ2-7 | . | TRBV11-2 | TGTGCCAGCAGCTTAGTCGGAGGGAGCAGCGAGCAGTACTTC | CASSLVGGSSEQYF
. | TRBJ1-5 | . | TRBV6-2/TRBV6-3 | TGTGCCAGCAGGCCGGCGGGGCAGATTAGCAATCAGCCCCAGCATTTT | CASRPAGQISNQPQHF
. | TRBJ1-2 | few | TRBV5-4 | TGTGCCAGCAGCTTGACGGGAGCCTATGGCTACACCTTC | CASSLTGAYGYTF
. | TRBJ2-7 | few | TRBV20-1 | TGCAGTGCTCTACGCGTCGAGGGAAACTACGAGCAGTACTTC | CSALRVEGNYEQYF
TRBD1 | TRBJ1-4 | . | TRBV19 | TGTGCCAGTAGTACCAGACAGGGAACTAATGAAAAACTGTTTTTT | CASSTRQGTNEKLFF
. | TRBJ2-3 | few | TRBV29-1 | TGCAGCGCTGGTCCGGGGGATACGCAGTATTTT | CSAGPGDTQYF
. | TRBJ2-7 | few | TRBV5-6 | TGTGCCAGCCGCGTTTGGGGCGGCGAGCAGTACTTC | CASRVWGGEQYF
TRBD1 | TRBJ1-1 | . | TRBV18 | TGTGCCAGCTCACAGGGACAGGGGATGAACACTGAAGCTTTCTTT | CASSQGQGMNTEAFF
. | TRBJ1-5 | few | TRBV6-5 | TGTGCCAGCAGTTACGCCCCACCGGGGCCCCAGCATTTT | CASSYAPPGPQHF
. | TRBJ1-1 | few | TRBV11-2 | TGTGCCAGCAGCTTAGATAGGTCGTACAGGGAAGCTTTCTTT | CASSLDRSYREAFF